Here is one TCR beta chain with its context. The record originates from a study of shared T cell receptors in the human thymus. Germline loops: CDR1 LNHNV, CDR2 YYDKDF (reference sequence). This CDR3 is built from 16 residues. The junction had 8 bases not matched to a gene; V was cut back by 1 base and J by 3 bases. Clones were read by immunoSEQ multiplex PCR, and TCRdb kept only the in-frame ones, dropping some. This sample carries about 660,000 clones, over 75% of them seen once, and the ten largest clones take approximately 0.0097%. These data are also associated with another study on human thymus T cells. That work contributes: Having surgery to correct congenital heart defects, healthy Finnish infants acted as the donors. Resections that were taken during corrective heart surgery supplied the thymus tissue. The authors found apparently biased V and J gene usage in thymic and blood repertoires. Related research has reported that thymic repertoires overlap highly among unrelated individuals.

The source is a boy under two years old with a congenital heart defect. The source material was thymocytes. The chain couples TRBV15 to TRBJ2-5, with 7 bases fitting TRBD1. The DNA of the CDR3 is TGTGCCACCAGCAGAGGAGTTTGGGACAGAGAAGAGACCCAGTACTTC. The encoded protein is CATSRGVWDREETQYF.